This T cell receptor beta chain was recorded in a study of T cells in Graves' hyperthyroidism and ophthalmopathy. Looking at the study overall: Staff took peripheral blood when the initial diagnosis was made, before any treatment began.

This clonotype was seen many times. The target antigen is unknown. Notes on the study in general: The model foresaw ophthalmopathy a median about 6.5 months prior to onset. Most clonotypes that expanded in the thyroid above 0.001 also showed up in blood.

Diagnosing involved the use of clinical symptoms, serum thyroxine and TRAb, thyroid ultrasound and orbital computed tomography. Trimming took 4 bases from V and 5 from J, leaving 11 bases between them. The CDR3 is made up of 14 amino acids. The germline V gene encodes CDR1 SNHLY and CDR2 FYNNEI. RNA transcripts yielded amplified TCR beta CDR3 regions. The HTBI primer set served for first-round RT-PCR of the TCR CDR3. TCRdb reanalysed the multiplex PCR reads using MiXCR and keeps one entry per CDR3 protein. Of roughly 500,000 distinct CDR3 sequences in the sample, around a quarter were seen once. This TCR came from a woman under 40 with Graves' ophthalmopathy. The sequenced sample was blood. The gene calls are TRBV2 and TRBJ2-2; D gene uncertain. This CDR3 is CASSVGSGTGELFF. CDR3 in DNA: TGTGCCAGCAGTGTCGGGTCGGGTACCGGGGAGCTGTTTTTT.